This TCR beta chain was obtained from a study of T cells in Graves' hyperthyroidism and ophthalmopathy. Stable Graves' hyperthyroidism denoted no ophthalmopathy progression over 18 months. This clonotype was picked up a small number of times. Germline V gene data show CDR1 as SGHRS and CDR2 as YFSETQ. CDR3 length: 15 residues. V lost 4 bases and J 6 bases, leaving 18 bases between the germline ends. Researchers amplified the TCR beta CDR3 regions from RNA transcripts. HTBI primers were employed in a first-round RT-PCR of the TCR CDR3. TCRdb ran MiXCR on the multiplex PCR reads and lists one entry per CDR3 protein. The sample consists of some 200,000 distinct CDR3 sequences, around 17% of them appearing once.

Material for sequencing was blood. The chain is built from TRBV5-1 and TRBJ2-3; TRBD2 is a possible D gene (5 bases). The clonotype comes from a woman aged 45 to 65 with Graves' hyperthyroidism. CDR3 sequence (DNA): TGCGCCAGCAGCGTACCCGGATCGGGGTCGGATACGCAGTATTTT. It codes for CASSVPGSGSDTQYF.